The following is a TCR beta chain sequence with its context. Its antigen is currently unknown. CDR1 is SGHRS and CDR2 is YFSETQ in the germline V gene. The CDR3 is 13 residues long. Trimming removed 2 bases from V and 8 bases from J, with 11 bases in between. TCRdb's copy holds only in-frame clones and misses some; the assay was immunoSEQ multiplex PCR. Found here are about 68,000 clones, around nine tenths of them singletons; the top ten hold 4.2%. This specimen comes from a study of chemoradiotherapy in HPV16-positive cancers. Study-wide findings and caveats: Only a couple of HPV16-positive patients supplied the functional HPV-specificity definition.

The V call is TRBV5-1, the J call TRBJ2-1, with a weak D call TRBD1 (6 bases). The source is a human donor with HPV-associated anogenital cancer. The material sequenced was blood, taken from a patient who underwent chemoradiotherapy. The CDR3 loop is CASSFPGDDEQFF. The CDR3 DNA reads as TGCGCCAGCAGCTTCCCAGGGGACGATGAGCAGTTCTTC. The variable domain in full, completed from reference TRBV5-1 and TRBJ2-1, reads KAGVTQTPRYLIKTRGQQVTLSCSPISGHRSVSWYQQTPGQGLQFLFEYFSETQRNKGNFPGRFSGRQFSNSRSEMNVSTLELGDSALYLCASSFPGDDEQFFGPGTRLTVL.